This note documents a single T cell receptor (beta chain) sequence. Antigen specificity is unknown. The sample originates from a study of Ad26.COV2.S vaccination and SARS-CoV-2 variants. Study context: Into the muscle, Ad26.COV2.S was dosed once or twice, 56 days apart.

Sample treatment: roughly 18 received Ad26.COV2.S at low or high dose, single or two shots; roughly 5 received placebo; per-sample allocation not given. It was on day 63 after the first vaccine or placebo injection that samples were taken. Trimming took off 1 base at V and 4 bases at J, with 16 bases between the two ends. Germline V CDR1 and CDR2: LGHDT, YNNKEL (reference sequence). There are 16 residues in the CDR3. Data came from immunoSEQ multiplex PCR; TCRdb stores just in-frame clones and leaves some out. The table has roughly 330,000 clones, about 90% seen once. The study, taken as a whole, reports: Recipients of either vaccine or placebo displayed similar breadth of non-spike TCRs. Spike-specific TCR breadth was greater in vaccine than placebo recipients.

The rearrangement joins TRBV3-1 (or the pseudogene TRBV3-2) to TRBJ1-2, with a weak D call TRBD1 (5 bases). Sequencing used peripheral blood, obtained in a trial of Ad26.COV2.S vaccine versus placebo. This receptor was taken from a person between 18 and 60 years old who received the Ad26.COV2.S COVID-19 vaccine or a placebo. DNA of the CDR3: TGTGCCAGCAGCCAAGGGCGAACAAGGGGAACCTATGGCTACACCTTC. As protein: CASSQGRTRGTYGYTF.